These T cell receptor beta chains were read from a single sample in a study of human T cells and chemical hapten exposure. TCRdb reprocessed the RACE reads with MiXCR, giving one entry per CDR3 protein. Of about 340,000 distinct CDR3 sequences in the sample, 6% to 8.5% are singletons; the top ten hold 8% to 9%. The starting material was whole blood, obtained in connection with sensitization to the hapten diphenylcyclopropenone (DPC). These receptors all come from a woman between 18 and 30 years old with alopecia areata. Some clones in this sample may be carry-over from other donors' samples. Each CDR3 is given with its conserved first and last residue. The D gene is left open where the match is weak. Some rows have no size entry. The others give once, few or many, or a class for an expanded clone.

- | TRBJ1-6 | TRBV20-1 | many | CSAARGADSPLHF | TGCAGTGCTGCAAGGGGAGCGGATTCACCCCTCCACTTT
TRBD1 | TRBJ2-5 | TRBV2 | few | CATGGQGQETQYF | TGTGCCACCGGGGGACAGGGGCAAGAGACCCAGTACTTC
TRBD1 | TRBJ2-7 | TRBV9 | few | CASSAGTGLEYEQYF | TGTGCCAGCAGCGCAGGGACAGGATTGGAATACGAGCAGTACTTC
TRBD1 | TRBJ1-2 | TRBV12-3/TRBV12-4 | - | CASSRDRGLGYTF | TGTGCCAGCAGTCGGGACAGGGGACTTGGCTACACCTTC
- | TRBJ1-3 | TRBV5-1 | - | CASSLAEGPFFSGNTIYF | TGCGCCAGCAGCTTGGCCGAGGGTCCTTTTTTCTCTGGAAACACCATATATTTT
TRBD2 | TRBJ2-1 | TRBV6-6 | - | CASSYGGDEQFF | TGTGCCAGCAGTTACGGGGGGGATGAGCAGTTCTTC
- | TRBJ1-1 | TRBV6-5 | many | CASSYSVSSRVRNTEAFF | TGTGCCAGCAGTTACTCGGTGTCTTCCAGGGTTAGGAACACTGAAGCTTTCTTT
- | TRBJ1-1 | TRBV7-2 | - | CASSLAGTWAEAFF | TGTGCCAGCAGCTTAGCCGGGACATGGGCTGAAGCTTTCTTT
- | TRBJ1-2 | TRBV21-1 | - | CAREGPPRDGYTF | TGTGCCAGAGAGGGACCCCCGCGGGATGGCTACACCTTC
- | TRBJ2-7 | TRBV4-3 | few | CASSQGVGQSVVEQYF | TGCGCCAGCAGCCAAGGGGTTGGGCAGTCGGTGGTCGAGCAGTACTTC
- | TRBJ1-2 | TRBV20-1 | - | CSARRGAANYGYTF | TGCAGTGCTCGAAGGGGGGCAGCTAACTATGGCTACACCTTC
TRBD1 | TRBJ2-7 | TRBV25-1 | many | CASSYRSPHRTGGDEQYF | TGTGCCAGCAGTTACCGCTCCCCTCACAGGACAGGGGGCGACGAGCAGTACTTC
- | TRBJ2-7 | TRBV29-1 | - | CSVGPRSYEQYF | TGCAGCGTTGGGCCCCGCTCCTACGAGCAGTACTTC
TRBD1 | TRBJ2-1 | TRBV11-2 | many | CASSPRQGANNEQFF | TGTGCCAGCAGCCCCAGACAGGGGGCCAACAATGAGCAGTTCTTC
- | TRBJ2-5 | TRBV7-2 | many | CASSLGGTSRRETQYF | TGTGCCAGCAGCTTAGGCGGGACATCCAGAAGGGAGACCCAGTACTTC
- | TRBJ2-1 | TRBV6-1 | many | CASSESWQSWDEQFF | TGTGCCAGCAGTGAATCCTGGCAGTCTTGGGATGAGCAGTTCTTC
- | TRBJ1-1 | TRBV7-9 | - | CASSRLTSNTEAFF | TGTGCCAGCAGCCGATTGACATCGAACACTGAAGCTTTCTTT
- | TRBJ1-3 | TRBV3-1 | many | CASSPRLSSGNTIYF | TGTGCCAGCAGCCCTAGACTGAGCTCTGGAAACACCATATATTTT
- | TRBJ1-2 | TRBV6-1 | - | CASASLPNYGYTF | TGTGCCAGCGCCAGCCTCCCCAACTATGGCTACACCTTC
- | TRBJ2-3 | TRBV12-3/TRBV12-4 | many | CASSSNPRATDTQYF | TGTGCCAGCAGCTCCAATCCCAGGGCCACAGATACGCAGTATTTT
- | TRBJ1-5 | TRBV6-1 | few | CASSEYVGQPQHF | TGTGCCAGCAGTGAATACGTGGGTCAGCCCCAGCATTTT
- | TRBJ1-1 | TRBV6-2/TRBV6-3 | - | CASSYLFGNTEAFF | TGTGCCAGCAGTTACTTATTTGGTAACACTGAAGCTTTCTTT
- | TRBJ2-2 | TRBV28 | - | CASSPVGGKNTGELFF | TGTGCCAGCAGTCCCGTCGGAGGGAAGAACACCGGGGAGCTGTTTTTT
TRBD1 | TRBJ1-2 | TRBV29-1 | few | CSVRTGGAIDGYTF | TGCAGCGTGCGGACAGGGGGCGCCATCGATGGCTACACCTTC
- | TRBJ1-2 | TRBV3-1 | few | CASSQGNQGMIYGYTF | TGTGCCAGCAGCCAAGGAAATCAGGGAATGATTTATGGCTACACCTTC
- | TRBJ2-1 | TRBV3-1 | few | CASSQVLATINEQFF | TGTGCCAGCAGCCAAGTTCTAGCGACGATCAATGAGCAGTTCTTC
TRBD1 | TRBJ1-2 | TRBV6-6 | - | CASSRNRGDYGYTF | TGTGCCAGCAGCCGCAACAGGGGGGACTATGGCTACACCTTC
- | TRBJ2-7 | TRBV9 | - | CASSVDPVPRSEQYF | TGTGCCAGCAGCGTAGATCCGGTCCCCCGCTCCGAGCAGTACTTC
- | TRBJ1-5 | TRBV27 | many | CASSSGFRNQPQHF | TGTGCCAGCAGTTCGGGGTTTCGCAATCAGCCCCAGCATTTT
- | TRBJ1-2 | TRBV5-6 | many | CASSSRAGAGYGYTF | TGTGCCAGCAGCTCTCGAGCAGGGGCAGGCTATGGCTACACCTTC
- | TRBJ1-1 | TRBV4-3 | few | CASSHTIRNTEAFF | TGCGCCAGCAGCCATACAATCCGGAACACTGAAGCTTTCTTT
- | TRBJ2-1 | TRBV7-2 | few | CASSLEVNGEQFF | TGTGCCAGCAGCTTAGAGGTAAACGGTGAGCAGTTCTTC
- | TRBJ1-5 | TRBV10-2 | many | CASRAQGSQPQHF | TGCGCCAGCAGGGCCCAGGGGAGTCAGCCCCAGCATTTT
TRBD1 | TRBJ2-7 | TRBV7-9 | - | CASSPPGQGHYEQYF | TGTGCCAGCAGCCCCCCGGGACAGGGGCACTACGAGCAGTACTTC
- | TRBJ1-2 | TRBV29-1 | few | CSVGGVDYGYTF | TGCAGCGTCGGGGGGGTGGACTATGGCTACACCTTC
TRBD1 | TRBJ1-2 | TRBV6-4 | few | CASSESGQGAYGYTF | TGTGCCAGCAGTGAATCAGGACAGGGGGCCTATGGCTACACCTTC
- | TRBJ2-5 | TRBV2 | many | CASSMAEGTQYF | TGTGCCAGCAGTATGGCCGAGGGGACCCAGTACTTC
- | TRBJ2-1 | TRBV4-2 | many | CASSRRGTDLGDEQFF | TGTGCCAGCAGCCGCAGAGGGACTGACTTAGGAGATGAGCAGTTCTTC
- | TRBJ2-3 | TRBV5-1 | many | CASSLAPGLSDTQYF | TGCGCCAGCAGCTTGGCGCCGGGACTGTCGGATACGCAGTATTTT
TRBD2 | TRBJ2-3 | TRBV15 | many | CATSRMLGGGAAADTQYF | TGTGCCACCAGCAGAATGCTGGGCGGGGGGGCCGCCGCAGATACGCAGTATTTT
TRBD1 | TRBJ1-6 | TRBV20-1 | - | CSATDRVDSPLHF | TGCAGTGCCACGGACAGGGTGGACTCACCCCTCCACTTT
TRBD1 | TRBJ2-7 | TRBV6-2/TRBV6-3 | many | CASGTGQLFKEQYF | TGTGCCAGCGGTACGGGACAGCTTTTTAAAGAGCAGTACTTC
- | TRBJ1-3 | TRBV9 | few | CASSEGLGGNTIYF | TGTGCCAGCAGCGAGGGGCTCGGCGGAAACACCATATATTTT
TRBD1 | TRBJ1-2 | TRBV6-5 | few | CASSYSTGAGYGYTF | TGTGCCAGCAGTTACTCGACAGGGGCTGGCTATGGCTACACCTTC
TRBD1 | TRBJ1-3 | TRBV20-1 | - | CRARRTGPGNTIYF | TGCAGAGCGAGAAGGACAGGGCCTGGAAACACCATATATTTT
TRBD1 | TRBJ1-2 | TRBV5-6 | many | CASSLQGHYGYTF | TGTGCCAGCAGCTTACAGGGGCACTATGGCTACACCTTC
- | TRBJ1-2 | TRBV3-1 | few | CASSPLGGRYGYTF | TGTGCCAGCAGCCCGTTGGGAGGGAGGTATGGCTACACCTTC
- | TRBJ1-3 | TRBV11-2 | many | CASSLDRLSPIYF | TGTGCCAGCAGCTTAGACCGCCTTTCCCCCATATATTTT
- | TRBJ1-5 | TRBV7-9 | few | CASSLVGGQGKGNQPQHF | TGTGCCAGCAGCTTAGTGGGAGGGCAGGGGAAAGGCAATCAGCCCCAGCATTTT
TRBD1 | TRBJ2-3 | TRBV20-1 | many | CSAREGQGLTDTQYF | TGCAGTGCTCGAGAGGGACAGGGTCTGACAGATACGCAGTATTTT
- | TRBJ2-7 | TRBV28 | few | CASFAYEQYF | TGTGCCAGCTTTGCCTACGAGCAGTACTTC
- | TRBJ2-3 | TRBV27 | many | CASSGGGTDTQYF | TGTGCCAGCAGTGGCGGGGGCACAGATACGCAGTATTTT
- | TRBJ1-5 | TRBV25-1 | few | CASSESGKPQHF | TGTGCCAGCAGTGAAAGCGGGAAGCCCCAGCATTTT